Below are 17 T cell receptor beta chains sequenced from a single sample in a study of cytomegalovirus exposure and HLA in healthy donors. Using immunoSEQ multiplex PCR, the repertoire was profiled, and TCRdb retains in-frame clones only, with some absent. Here the sample spans some 87,000 clones, around 96% being singletons. Sample: PBMCs. The receptor source for this set is a woman aged 18-35 years in good health and CMV-seronegative.

The chain is built from TRBV19 and TRBJ2-1; TRBD1 might be the D (5 bases). This CDR3 is 14 amino acids long. CDR1 LNHDA and CDR2 SQIVND come from the germline V gene (reference sequence). V was trimmed by 5 bases and J by 7 bases, leaving 15 bases between them. The CDR3: CASSPGQARNEQFF. DNA of the CDR3: TGTGCCAGTAGTCCCGGACAAGCCAGGAATGAGCAGTTCTTC.

Here the CDR3 reads CASSLAQYETQYF. CDR3 coding DNA: TGTGCCAGCAGCTTAGCGCAGTACGAGACCCAGTACTTC. The V gene is TRBV11-2, the J gene TRBJ2-5, with D unresolved. The CDR3 is 13 residues long. Per the germline V gene, CDR1 is SGHAT and CDR2 is FQNNGV. Between the trimmed V and J ends, which lost 1 base and 5 bases, there was a span of 8 bases.

The chain employs TRBV5-6 and TRBJ2-7; 10 bases line up with TRBD1. V trimming: 2 bases; J trimming: 7 bases; junction bases outside the gene matches: 9. The CDR3 contains 15 residues. From germline, CDR1 is SGHDT and CDR2 YYEEEE. The CDR3 is CASSFTGTGVREQYF. The DNA for the CDR3 is TGTGCCAGCAGCTTTACCGGGACAGGGGTGCGTGAGCAGTACTTC.

The gene calls are TRBV10-1 and TRBJ2-2, with TRBD2 matching over 13 bases. The J segment lost 3 bases and the V segment lost 7 bases, leaving 5 bases of the junction unmatched. Germline V gene sequence: CDR1 WNHNN, CDR2 SYGVQD (reference sequence). The CDR3 extends over 16 amino acids. As DNA, the CDR3 is TGCGCCAGCACCAGAGGACTAGCGGGAGACACCGGGGAGCTGTTTTTT. Encoded protein: CASTRGLAGDTGELFF.

The gene calls are TRBV10-1 and TRBJ2-1, with D possibly TRBD2 on 5 matching bases. With 2 bases removed from V and 3 bases from J, the gap between germline ends came to 8 bases. CDR1 is WNHNN and CDR2 is SYGVQD in the germline V gene (reference sequence). The CDR3 length is 14 residues. CDR3 in amino acids: CASSEPGNYNEQFF. CDR3 coding DNA: TGCGCCAGCAGTGAGCCGGGGAACTACAATGAGCAGTTCTTC.

The sample holds one count of this clone. The J gene is TRBJ2-5, the V gene TRBV9; D perhaps matches TRBD2 (5 bases). Germline-derived CDR1 and CDR2 are SGDLS and YYNGEE. V was trimmed by 0 bases and J by 2 bases, leaving 8 bases between them. The CDR3 is 14 residues long. For the CDR3, the DNA is TGTGCCAGCAGCGTAGGCGGGTTACAAGAGACCCAGTACTTC. Amino acids: CASSVGGLQETQYF.

The genes are TRBV19 and TRBJ2-5, with unresolved D. Germline CDR1 LNHDA, CDR2 SQIVND (reference sequence). The CDR3 contains 15 residues. V lost 5 bases and J 7 bases, leaving 20 bases between the germline ends. The CDR3 region has the DNA TGTGCCAGTAGTTCCCTTCCTACGACCCCGGGGACCCAGTACTTC. Protein: CASSSLPTTPGTQYF.

CDR3 bases: TGTGCCAGCAGCTTTGGACAGGGGAACACCGGGGAGCTGTTTTTT. It yields the protein CASSFGQGNTGELFF. The chain has TRBV5-4 and TRBJ2-2, with 8 bases lining up with TRBD1. This CDR3 contains 15 residues. J lost 1 base, V lost 2 bases, and 1 base had no gene match. In germline, CDR1 is SGHNT, CDR2 YYREEE (reference sequence).

The chain employs TRBV5-1 and TRBJ2-3; D not resolved. This CDR3 region has 12 residues. Germline assignment: CDR1 SGHRS and CDR2 YFSETQ. V was cut by 5 bases and J by 1 base, with 5 bases left in between. CDR3 amino acids: CASRQGTDTQYF. The CDR3 nucleotides are TGCGCCAGCAGGCAGGGCACAGATACGCAGTATTTT.

The count of this clone is one. The CDR3 loop reads CASSVRPTSGRTDTQYF. CDR3 bases: TGTGCCAGCAGTGTCAGGCCGACTAGCGGGAGAACAGATACGCAGTATTTT. The gene calls are TRBV6-4 and TRBJ2-3, with 12 nucleotides matching TRBD2. The V segment lost 4 bases and the J segment 3 bases; nucleotides outside the gene matches: 8. CDR1 is MRHNA, CDR2 SNTAGT, per germline. There are 17 residues in the CDR3.

This chain uses TRBV7-9 with TRBJ1-2, with a possible D match to TRBD1 (6 bases). CDR1 is SEHNR, CDR2 FQNEAQ, per germline (reference sequence). The CDR3 is 11 amino acids. The V and J ends lost 5 bases and 8 bases respectively, with 9 bases between them. CDR3 DNA sequence: TGTGCCAGCAGCCCCGGGACAGGCTACACCTTC. Translated: CASSPGTGYTF. The complete variable domain, with remaining parts taken from reference TRBV7-9 and TRBJ1-2, reads DTGVSQNPRHKITKRGQNVTFRCDPISEHNRLYWYRQTLGQGPEFLTYFQNEAQLEKSRLLSDRFSAERPKGSFSTLEIQRTEQGDSAMYLCASSPGTGYTFGSGTRLTVV.

The rearrangement uses TRBV9 and TRBJ2-1; TRBD1 might be the D (5 bases). The germline CDR1 and CDR2 sequences are SGDLS and YYNGEE. V lost 4 bases and J 6 bases, leaving 8 bases between the germline ends. CDR3 length: 12 residues. CDR3 amino acids: CASSSQGNEQFF. In DNA form, the CDR3 reads TGTGCCAGCAGCTCGCAGGGCAATGAGCAGTTCTTC.

The chain recombines TRBV7-8 with TRBJ1-1; 7 positions match TRBD1. This CDR3 contains 15 residues. Trimming took 5 bases from V and 1 from J; bases not matched to a gene: 7. Germline lookup yields CDR1 SGHVS and CDR2 FQNEAQ. CDR3 sequence reads: CASSATGLGNTEAFF. The CDR3 nucleotides read TGTGCCAGCAGCGCGACAGGGTTAGGGAACACTGAAGCTTTCTTT.

The CDR3 spells CASSLVSGNDGYTF. The CDR3, as DNA: TGTGCCAGCAGCTTAGTTTCGGGGAATGATGGCTACACCTTC. The J gene is TRBJ1-2, the V gene TRBV11-2; D is undetermined. V lost 1 base and J lost 6, with 12 bases in between. The CDR3 has 14 residues. Germline loops: CDR1 SGHAT, CDR2 FQNNGV. Using reference TRBV11-2 and TRBJ1-2 for the parts outside the CDR3, the full variable domain is EAGVAQSPRYKIIEKRQSVAFWCNPISGHATLYWYQQILGQGPKLLIQFQNNGVVDDSQLPKDRFSAERLKGVDSTLKIQPAKLEDSAVYLCASSLVSGNDGYTFGSGTRLTVV.

The gene calls are TRBV7-9 and TRBJ1-3; no clear D. Germline CDR1 and CDR2: SEHNR and FQNEAQ (reference sequence). V was trimmed by 1 base and J by 9 bases, leaving 16 bases between them. This CDR3 is built from 15 residues. Written as DNA, the CDR3 is TGTGCCAGCAGCTTAGTAGCCGGGCCGGGGAGCACCATATATTTT. This codes for CASSLVAGPGSTIYF.

The V call is TRBV19, the J call TRBJ2-1, with unresolved D. V was pared by 5 bases and J by 6 bases, with 14 bases between. The CDR3 spans 14 residues. Germline values: CDR1 LNHDA, CDR2 SQIVND (reference sequence). The CDR3: CASSFELRPNEQFF. CDR3 DNA sequence: TGTGCCAGTAGTTTTGAATTGCGTCCCAATGAGCAGTTCTTC.

The rearrangement links TRBV27 to TRBJ2-7; 9 bases line up with TRBD1. The germline V gene has CDR1 MNHEY and CDR2 SMNVEV (reference sequence). Trimming took 2 bases from V and 3 from J; bases not matched to a gene: 8. There are 16 residues in the CDR3. The CDR3 protein is CASSLISTGGVYEQYF. The CDR3 bases are TGTGCCAGCAGTTTAATTTCGACAGGGGGGGTCTACGAGCAGTACTTC.